This entry lists 29 T cell receptor beta chains sequenced from one sample in a study of blood T cells in healthy people across ages. With a J-beta primer mix and a sample-barcoded 5' primer, a second PCR ran 7 to 11 cycles. MiXCR, run by TCRdb on the 5' RACE reads, gives a single entry per CDR3 protein. The table records approximately 1.5 million distinct CDR3 sequences, 30% to 35% of them present only once. Sequenced input: blood. The receptors stem from a woman younger than 45 in good health.

The chain recombines TRBV5-1 with TRBJ2-1; possibly TRBD1 for D (6 bases). Germline loops: CDR1 SGHRS, CDR2 YFSETQ. The ends were cut back, 5 bases at V and 6 bases at J, with 18 bases in the middle. The CDR3 has 15 amino acids. CDR3 in DNA: TGCGCCAGCAGACGAGGGCAGGGGAAGGGCAATGAGCAGTTCTTC. Translation: CASRRGQGKGNEQFF.

This clonotype appeared a few times. The chain recombines TRBV24-1 with TRBJ2-7; tentatively, D is TRBD1 (6 bases). Per germline, CDR1 KGHDR and CDR2 SFDVKD. Trimming took off 1 base at V and 3 bases at J, with 24 bases between the two ends. This CDR3 has 19 amino acids. CDR3 loop: CATSDLADRNDQYNYEQYF. CDR3 sequence (DNA): TGTGCCACCAGTGATTTAGCGGACAGAAACGACCAATACAACTACGAGCAGTACTTC.

This rearrangement joins TRBV27 to TRBJ2-1; 10 bases are shared with TRBD2. With 3 bases clipped from V and 7 bases from J, the junction kept 6 bases outside the gene matches. This CDR3 has 15 residues. Germline loops: CDR1 MNHEY, CDR2 SMNVEV (reference sequence). CDR3 nucleotide sequence: TGTGCCAGCAGTTTGGAAGCGGGGGGGCCTAATGAGCAGTTCTTC. Translating gives CASSLEAGGPNEQFF.

In its sample, this clonotype was seen a few times. The chain recombines TRBV27 with TRBJ2-7; possibly TRBD1 for D (6 bases). CDR3 length: 16 amino acids. Germline V lookup: CDR1 MNHEY, CDR2 SMNVEV (reference sequence). V lost 5 bases, J lost 7 bases, and 24 bases lay in between. The CDR3 spells CASSTAQQGPWGEQYF. The CDR3 DNA follows: TGTGCCAGCAGTACTGCCCAACAGGGCCCCTGGGGGGAGCAGTACTTC.

This clonotype appeared a few times. The CDR3 spells CASTTWRGAGNEQFF. The CDR3 DNA sequence: TGTGCCAGCACGACTTGGCGGGGTGCGGGAAACGAGCAGTTCTTC. The rearrangement links TRBV27 to TRBJ2-1; a possible D gene is TRBD2 (6 bases). Trimming took off 7 bases at V and 10 bases at J, with 23 bases between the two ends. Germline loops: CDR1 MNHEY, CDR2 SMNVEV (reference sequence). CDR3 length: 15 amino acids.

The chain employs TRBV28 and TRBJ2-7; TRBD2 aligns across 10 bases. The CDR3 spans 16 residues. Trimming cost V 7 bases and J 5 bases; bases outside gene matches: 14. From germline, CDR1 is MDHEN and CDR2 SYDVKM. The chain's CDR3 is CASTVTPSGSTNEQYF. CDR3 in DNA: TGTGCCAGCACCGTAACCCCTAGCGGGAGCACCAACGAGCAGTACTTC.

This sequence joins TRBV9 and TRBJ1-5; no clear D gene. Trimming stripped 7 bases from V and 1 base from J, with 15 bases between. The CDR3 totals 15 residues. Per the germline V gene, CDR1 is SGDLS and CDR2 is YYNGEE. The CDR3 DNA follows: TGTGCCAGCGTTCCCAGGCCGATAAGCAATCAGCCCCAGCATTTT. It is translated as CASVPRPISNQPQHF. The full variable domain, in which reference TRBV9 and TRBJ1-5 provide the parts outside the CDR3, is DSGVTQTPKHLITATGQRVTLRCSPRSGDLSVYWYQQSLDQGLQFLIQYYNGEERAKGNILERFSAQQFPDLHSELNLSSLELGDSALYFCASVPRPISNQPQHFGDGTRLSIL.

The rearrangement uses TRBV4-1 and TRBJ2-7; no definite D call. This CDR3 region has 15 residues. In germline, CDR1 is MGHRA, CDR2 YSYEKL. V lost 0 bases and J lost 4, with 13 bases in between. Here the CDR3 DNA reads TGCGCCAGCAGCCAAGACAGGCCAGCCTTATACGAGCAGTACTTC. Protein product: CASSQDRPALYEQYF.

This clonotype was picked up many times. The V call is TRBV7-9, the J call TRBJ2-7; the match to TRBD1 covers 8 bases. V was clipped by 3 bases and J by 1 base; unmatched bases: 2. The CDR3 is 14 residues long. CDR1 and CDR2 (germline): SEHNR, FQNEAQ (reference sequence). This chain's CDR3 is CASSFGDRSYEQYF. As DNA, the CDR3 is TGTGCCAGCAGCTTTGGGGACAGGTCCTACGAGCAGTACTTC. Together with reference TRBV7-9 and TRBJ2-7, the CDR3 gives the full variable domain: DTGVSQNPRHKITKRGQNVTFRCDPISEHNRLYWYRQTLGQGPEFLTYFQNEAQLEKSRLLSDRFSAERPKGSFSTLEIQRTEQGDSAMYLCASSFGDRSYEQYFGPGTRLTVT.

This clonotype was recorded a few times. This chain connects TRBV20-1 to TRBJ1-5, with TRBD1 as a possible D gene (6 bases). The CDR3 loop spans 18 amino acids. CDR1 DFQATT and CDR2 SNEGSKA come from the germline V gene (reference sequence). V was shortened by 0 bases and J by 0 bases, with 18 bases between the two germline ends. As DNA, the CDR3 is TGCAGTGCTAGAGATACGGACAGATCCAGCTATAGCAATCAGCCCCAGCATTTT. Its protein is CSARDTDRSSYSNQPQHF.

A note on this clonotype: Relative to the germline gene, one junction end is altered; a read error may explain this. The gene calls are TRBV4-1 and TRBJ2-5, with 9 nucleotides matching TRBD2. Germline V gene lookup returns CDR1 MGHRA and CDR2 YSYEKL. The CDR3 is 17 residues long. CDR3 region: CASSQGLAGGPGEAQYF. CDR3 bases: TGCGCCAGCAGCCAAGGATTGGCGGGAGGGCCGGGAGAGGCCCAGTACTTC.

The gene calls are TRBV2 and TRBJ2-5; 8 bases line up with TRBD2. V trimming: 6 bases; J trimming: 3 bases; junction bases outside the gene matches: 12. In germline, CDR1 is SNHLY, CDR2 FYNNEI. The CDR3 contains 16 residues. CDR3 amino acids: CASSSRVLADKETQYF. The CDR3 bases are TGTGCCAGCAGCTCCCGGGTACTAGCGGATAAAGAGACCCAGTACTTC.

This clonotype has more than one count but fewer than ten. J is TRBJ1-1 and V is TRBV3-1; 8 positions agree with TRBD1. This CDR3 is built from 15 residues. Germline V gives CDR1 LGHDT, CDR2 YNNKEL (reference sequence). The V and J ends lost 3 bases and 1 base, in that order; junction bases with no gene match: 4. The CDR3: CASSHSTGENTEAFF. In nucleotides, the CDR3 is TGTGCCAGCAGCCACTCGACAGGGGAGAACACTGAAGCTTTCTTT.

The CDR3 DNA reads as TGTGCCAGCAGCGGAGGGGGGTCCGGTGAGCAGTTCTTC. Its translation: CASSGGGSGEQFF. The chain links TRBV7-9 to TRBJ2-1; D is possibly TRBD1 or TRBD2 (6 bases each). CDR1 is SEHNR, CDR2 FQNEAQ, per germline (reference sequence). Deletions cut 5 bases from V and 9 bases from J, with 14 bases between. CDR3 length equals 13 residues.

As regards this clonotype: This may be a read error, as it is one base from a much larger clone. The chain is built from TRBV20-1 and TRBJ2-5; D gene ambiguous. This CDR3 contains 12 residues. CDR1 and CDR2 from the germline V gene are DFQATT and SNEGSKA (reference sequence). The CDR3 reads CSGRQQQEAQYF. The CDR3 coding sequence is TGCAGTGGGCGGCAGCAACAAGAGGCCCAGTACTTC.

The chain links TRBV30 to TRBJ2-7; D is tentatively TRBD1 or TRBD2 (5 bases each). The germline V and J ends were trimmed by 4 bases and 6 bases, with 19 bases remaining between them. The germline gives CDR1 GTSNPN, CDR2 SVGIG (reference sequence). The CDR3 totals 14 residues. CDR3 in amino acids: CAWTKGEPAGEQYF. The DNA for the CDR3 is TGTGCCTGGACCAAAGGGGAACCCGCGGGCGAGCAGTACTTC.

On this clonotype: A much more abundant neighbour one base away suggests this may be a read error. This rearrangement joins TRBV10-2 to TRBJ2-5, with 12 bases lining up with TRBD2. Germline-derived CDR1 and CDR2 are WSHSY and SAAADI. Trimming at V came to 6 bases and at J to 4 bases, leaving 6 bases not matched to a gene. The CDR3 runs to 15 residues. The CDR3 sequence is CASSKTSGGGETQYF. CDR3 sequence (DNA): TGCGCCAGCAGCAAGACTAGCGGGGGAGGAGAGACCCAGTACTTC.

This clonotype appeared a few times. V and J are TRBV11-2 and TRBJ2-7; 7 bases are shared with TRBD2. The germline CDR1 and CDR2 sequences are SGHAT and FQNNGV. The CDR3 length is 14 residues. V was clipped by 5 bases and J by 3 bases; unmatched bases: 7. The CDR3 DNA follows: TGTGCCAGCAGCCCGCGCGGGGGTTTCTACGAGCAGTACTTC. It specifies CASSPRGGFYEQYF.

This clonotype was detected once. The chain joins TRBV12-1 to TRBJ2-7; the table's D call, TRBD2, has no DNA check behind it. The better agreement between TRBJ2-5 and the DNA end casts doubt on the J call. TRBV12-1 is assigned pseudogene status. CDR3 size: 18 residues. The CDR3 sequence is CASSPTSGRVGEGETQYF. In DNA, the CDR3 is TGTGCCAGCAGCCCTACTAGCGGGAGAGTGGGGGAGGGGGAGACCCAGTACTTC.

The chain employs TRBV18 and TRBJ2-7; 11 nucleotides align to TRBD1. This CDR3 contains 14 residues. CDR1 is KGHSH and CDR2 is LQKENI in the germline V gene. Trimming removed 4 bases from V and 5 bases from J; junction bases left unmatched: 4. The CDR3, as DNA: TGTGCCAGCTCACTGGGACAGGGGGAAGACGAGCAGTACTTC. Encoded protein: CASSLGQGEDEQYF.

The chain has TRBV12-3 or TRBV12-4 and TRBJ1-3, with D possibly being TRBD1 (6 bases). This CDR3 has 13 residues. Deletions cut 5 bases from V and 4 bases from J, with 9 bases between. The CDR3 nucleotides read TGTGCCAGCAGTCGGGACATCGGAAACACCATATATTTT. It yields the protein CASSRDIGNTIYF.

J is TRBJ2-2 and V is TRBV9; TRBD1 matches at 8 bases. The germline V gene has CDR1 SGDLS and CDR2 YYNGEE. V dropped 4 bases and J dropped 8; count of bases not matched to a gene: 7. The CDR3 is 14 residues long. The CDR3 is CASSPMTGAGELFF. CDR3 sequence (DNA): TGTGCCAGCAGCCCCATGACAGGGGCGGGGGAGCTGTTTTTT.

In its sample, this clonotype was seen a few times. V usage is TRBV24-1 and J usage is TRBJ1-4; D is uncertain. Germline V lookup: CDR1 KGHDR, CDR2 SFDVKD. V was trimmed by 3 bases and J by 10 bases, leaving 8 bases between them. CDR3 length equals 12 residues. CDR3 region: CATSDDLGKLFF. The CDR3 DNA sequence: TGTGCCACCAGTGATGACCTAGGAAAACTGTTTTTT.

The count of this clonotype is one. The chain links TRBV30 to TRBJ2-2; no clear D. V was clipped by 6 bases and J by 0 bases, with 8 bases between them. Germline V gene sequence: CDR1 GTSNPN, CDR2 SVGIG (reference sequence). The CDR3 consists of 13 residues. The CDR3 DNA follows: TGTGCCTGCCGGACGGCGAACACCGGGGAGCTGTTTTTT. Its protein product is CACRTANTGELFF.

The genes are TRBV20-1 and TRBJ2-1; 8 positions agree with TRBD2. The V and J ends lost 6 bases and 7 bases, in that order; junction bases with no gene match: 5. From germline, CDR1 is DFQATT and CDR2 SNEGSKA (reference sequence). The CDR3 loop spans 12 amino acids. The CDR3 here is CSATREGNEQFF. DNA for the CDR3: TGCAGTGCCACCCGGGAGGGGAATGAGCAGTTCTTC.

This clonotype was counted between two and nine times. The gene calls are TRBV6-4 and TRBJ2-7; D not resolved. The CDR3 consists of 15 residues. Per the germline V gene, CDR1 is MRHNA and CDR2 is SNTAGT. V dropped 3 bases and J dropped 2 bases, with 14 bases sitting between them. Written as DNA, the CDR3 is TGTGCCAGCAGTGAATCACACGGGCCTCCCTACGAGCAGTACTTC. Protein product: CASSESHGPPYEQYF.

This clonotype was counted a few times. The J gene is TRBJ1-6, the V gene TRBV18; no clear D gene. CDR1 is KGHSH and CDR2 is LQKENI in the germline V gene. V gave up 3 bases and J gave up 7 bases, with 19 bases separating them. There are 17 residues in the CDR3. The CDR3 DNA is TGTGCCAGCTCACCGTTTCTCCTAACACCGGGAAATTCACCCCTCCACTTT. This gives the protein CASSPFLLTPGNSPLHF.

Of note for this clonotype: This could be a read error, since a much larger clone is one nucleotide away. This chain links TRBV20-1 with TRBJ2-5; 9 nucleotides match TRBD2. The CDR3 covers 13 residues. V lost 4 bases and J lost 4; bases outside the gene matches: 4. Germline CDR1 DFQATT, CDR2 SNEGSKA (reference sequence). The CDR3 here is CSATGGRAETQYF. The CDR3 DNA reads as TGCAGTGCTACTGGCGGGAGGGCAGAGACCCAGTACTTC.

This clonotype was observed many times. This chain uses TRBV20-1 with TRBJ2-3, with 8 bases aligning to TRBD2. J gave up 4 bases and V 4 bases, and 10 bases lay outside the gene matches. The CDR3 spans 15 residues. Germline CDR1 DFQATT, CDR2 SNEGSKA (reference sequence). CDR3 coding DNA: TGCAGTGCTACTGTTCTTAGCGGGGCTGCAGATACGCAGTATTTT. Translation: CSATVLSGAADTQYF.